This T cell receptor (beta chain) was recorded in a study of Ad26.COV2.S vaccination and SARS-CoV-2 variants. Overall study findings and caveats: Recipients of vaccine and of placebo showed similar breadth of their non-spike TCR repertoires.

Comment on this clone: Its antigen is not known.

Treatment given: some 19 received Ad26.COV2.S at low or high dose, single or two shots; 5 received placebo; per-sample allocation not given. Collection of the samples took place on day 63 after the first injection of vaccine or placebo. This adult donor, from Boston, was 18-55 years old. The study used a vaccine consisting of an Ad26 vector that expressed Wuhan-strain SARS-CoV-2 spike. J was trimmed by 6 bases and V by 4 bases; bases with no gene match: 11. The CDR3 is made up of 17 amino acids. Germline CDR1 reads MNHNS; CDR2 reads SASEGT. Method: immunoSEQ multiplex PCR; TCRdb's copy keeps in-frame clones and lacks some. The sample carries roughly 700,000 clones, approximately 88% recorded once.

This sequence was found in a person between 18 and 59 years old who received the Ad26.COV2.S COVID-19 vaccine or a placebo. The material was peripheral blood, obtained in a trial of Ad26.COV2.S vaccine versus placebo. The chain recombines TRBV6-1 with TRBJ1-5; TRBD1 agrees at 11 bases. The CDR3 here is CASSGRGTGGFGQPQHF. The CDR3 DNA sequence: TGTGCCAGCAGTGGCAGAGGGACAGGGGGTTTCGGTCAGCCCCAGCATTTT.